This T cell receptor (beta chain) came from a study of PD-1 blockade in classical Hodgkin lymphoma. Some clones are missing from TCRdb's copy, which holds only in-frame ones; the method was immunoSEQ multiplex PCR. Of about 150,000 clones detected, approximately 80% appear once; the ten largest clones hold 7% to 9.5%. CDR3 size: 15 residues. The germline gives CDR1 SGHTA, CDR2 FQGNSA. Between the trimmed V and J ends, which lost 2 bases and 6 bases, there was a span of 13 bases. General study points: With CD4+ cells, TCR diversity rose significantly by C4D1, but not with CD8+ cells. Lower baseline TCR diversity was reported for newly diagnosed patients than for healthy donors.

Each and every patient relapsed after autologous stem cell transplantation, and patients got differing brentuximab vedotin exposure. Each best response was a complete response, a partial response or progressive disease. The sample holds one count of this clone. Antigen unknown. The TCR originated in a human donor with classical Hodgkin lymphoma. The material sequenced was peripheral blood mononuclear cells (PBMCs), taken before the second cycle of nivolumab. The chain combines TRBV7-2 with TRBJ2-2, with D perhaps TRBD1 (5 bases). CDR3 DNA sequence: TGTGCCAGCAGCTTAAGGGGCCTACAGCCCGGGGAGCTGTTTTTT. Residues: CASSLRGLQPGELFF.